The 16 T cell receptor beta chains in this list originate from one sample, sequenced in a study of T cells expressing NK-cell markers. From its re-call of the 5' RACE reads, TCRdb lists each CDR3 protein once, without DNA. This sample's table has 400,000 or so distinct CDR3 sequences. Sequenced material: blood T cells: a sorted CD56 or NKG2C T cell subset, CD4+ or CD8+ T cells, or bulk PBMC T cells (not recorded which). The receptors were sampled from a woman in her fifties or sixties in good health.

This chain links TRBV5-6 with TRBJ1-2. The CDR3 has 14 residues. CDR1 is SGHDT, CDR2 YYEEEE, per germline. CDR3: CASSLLRALDGYTF.

This chain connects TRBV28 to TRBJ2-3; TCRdb outputs TRBD2, but without DNA this stays unchecked. This CDR3 is built from 17 residues. The germline V gene encodes CDR1 MDHEN and CDR2 SYDVKM. The CDR3: CASKGGLAGVRADTQYF.

The chain links TRBV15 to TRBJ1-5; the TRBD1 assignment by TCRdb is unverifiable without DNA. This CDR3 region has 16 residues. The germline V gene encodes CDR1 LNHNV and CDR2 YYDKDF (reference sequence). The CDR3 here is CATSTPGGGLNQPQHF.

J is TRBJ2-1 and V is TRBV12-3 or TRBV12-4; TCRdb gives TRBD2 as the D gene, but with no DNA this cannot be confirmed. The CDR3 loop spans 16 amino acids. CDR3 loop: CASSKGLAGGGNEQFF.

This rearrangement joins TRBV15 to TRBJ2-1; TCRdb returns TRBD2, unconfirmable since there is no DNA. Germline assignment: CDR1 LNHNV and CDR2 YYDKDF (reference sequence). The CDR3 covers 13 residues. The CDR3 spells CATSRETGTNQFF.

V and J are TRBV29-1 and TRBJ1-1; TCRdb proposes TRBD1, but this gene call is untestable without DNA. Germline V gene sequence: CDR1 SQVTM, CDR2 ANQGSEA. CDR3 length: 13 amino acids. The CDR3 region is CSVAPTGGTEAFF.

This chain links TRBV6-5 with TRBJ2-1. In germline, CDR1 is MNHEY, CDR2 SVGAGI. The CDR3 is 13 residues long. This CDR3 reads CASSYFPLDEQFF.

This rearrangement joins TRBV12-5 to TRBJ2-7. CDR3 length equals 15 residues. Germline CDR1 and CDR2: LGHNT and FRNRAP. The CDR3 spells CASGLFFGRLDEQYF. Full variable domain (remainder filled in from reference TRBV12-5 and TRBJ2-7): DARVTQTPRHKVTEMGQEVTMRCQPILGHNTVFWYRQTMMQGLELLAYFRNRAPLDDSGMPKDRFSAEMPDATLATLKIQPSEPRDSAVYFCASGLFFGRLDEQYFGPGTRLTVT.

The J gene is TRBJ2-4, the V gene TRBV20-1; TCRdb indicates TRBD1, and absent DNA this call remains unverified. The CDR3 sequence is 18 residues long. The germline gives CDR1 DFQATT, CDR2 SNEGSKA (reference sequence). The CDR3 loop reads CSARGAGGFQLAKNIQYF.

V gene TRBV15 combines with J gene TRBJ2-1; lacking DNA, the TRBD2 call made by TCRdb goes unchecked. The germline CDR1 and CDR2 sequences are LNHNV and YYDKDF (reference sequence). The CDR3 is 16 residues long. The CDR3 is CATSRSGASDHNEQFF.

CDR3 amino acids: CASSRYRVTYEQYF. This chain joins TRBV27 and TRBJ2-7; TCRdb's assignment of TRBD1 cannot be checked, as there is no DNA. Germline-derived CDR1 and CDR2 are MNHEY and SMNVEV (reference sequence). The CDR3 loop spans 14 amino acids.

The chain is built from TRBV6-6 and TRBJ2-2; as DNA is missing, the TRBD1 call by TCRdb cannot be tested. The CDR3 has 13 amino acids. Germline loops: CDR1 MNHNY, CDR2 SVGAGI (reference sequence). The CDR3: CASREQGSGELFF.

This chain links TRBV7-9 with TRBJ2-3; TCRdb proposes TRBD1, but this gene call is untestable without DNA. The CDR3 contains 13 residues. CDR1 is SEHNR, CDR2 FQNEAQ, per germline (reference sequence). Here the CDR3 reads CASSSPYVDTQYF.

The chain employs TRBV7-9 and TRBJ1-1; TCRdb calls TRBD1, which cannot be checked without DNA. From germline, CDR1 is SEHNR and CDR2 FQNEAQ (reference sequence). This CDR3 has 15 amino acids. CDR3 sequence: CASSLATGGNTEAFF.

This CDR3 reads CASSQPVGLAGEFGLNQETQYF. This rearrangement joins TRBV7-7 to TRBJ2-5; TCRdb indicates TRBD2, and absent DNA this call remains unverified. CDR3 size: 22 residues. The germline CDR1 and CDR2 sequences are SSHAT and FNYEAQ (reference sequence).

The chain links TRBV5-1 to TRBJ1-1. CDR3 length: 15 amino acids. Looked up from germline, CDR1 is SGHRS and CDR2 is YFSETQ. The chain's CDR3 is CASMEGSKINTEAFF.